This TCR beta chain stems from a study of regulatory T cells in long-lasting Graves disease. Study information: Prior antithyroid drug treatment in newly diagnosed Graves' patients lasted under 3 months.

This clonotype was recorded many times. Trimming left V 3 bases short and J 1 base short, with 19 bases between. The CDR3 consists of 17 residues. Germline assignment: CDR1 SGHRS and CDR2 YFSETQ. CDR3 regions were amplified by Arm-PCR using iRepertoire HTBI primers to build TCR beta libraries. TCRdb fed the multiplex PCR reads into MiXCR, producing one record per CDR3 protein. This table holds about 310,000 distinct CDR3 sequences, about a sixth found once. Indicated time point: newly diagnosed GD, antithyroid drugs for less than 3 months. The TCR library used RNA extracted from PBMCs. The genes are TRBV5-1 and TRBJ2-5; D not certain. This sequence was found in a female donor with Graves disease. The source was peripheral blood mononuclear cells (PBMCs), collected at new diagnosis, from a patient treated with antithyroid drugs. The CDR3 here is CASSSQPDSHVQETQYF. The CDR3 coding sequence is TGCGCCAGCAGCTCCCAGCCCGACTCGCACGTCCAAGAGACCCAGTACTTC. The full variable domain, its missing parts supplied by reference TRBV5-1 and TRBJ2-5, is KAGVTQTPRYLIKTRGQQVTLSCSPISGHRSVSWYQQTPGQGLQFLFEYFSETQRNKGNFPGRFSGRQFSNSRSEMNVSTLELGDSALYLCASSSQPDSHVQETQYFGPGTRLLVL.